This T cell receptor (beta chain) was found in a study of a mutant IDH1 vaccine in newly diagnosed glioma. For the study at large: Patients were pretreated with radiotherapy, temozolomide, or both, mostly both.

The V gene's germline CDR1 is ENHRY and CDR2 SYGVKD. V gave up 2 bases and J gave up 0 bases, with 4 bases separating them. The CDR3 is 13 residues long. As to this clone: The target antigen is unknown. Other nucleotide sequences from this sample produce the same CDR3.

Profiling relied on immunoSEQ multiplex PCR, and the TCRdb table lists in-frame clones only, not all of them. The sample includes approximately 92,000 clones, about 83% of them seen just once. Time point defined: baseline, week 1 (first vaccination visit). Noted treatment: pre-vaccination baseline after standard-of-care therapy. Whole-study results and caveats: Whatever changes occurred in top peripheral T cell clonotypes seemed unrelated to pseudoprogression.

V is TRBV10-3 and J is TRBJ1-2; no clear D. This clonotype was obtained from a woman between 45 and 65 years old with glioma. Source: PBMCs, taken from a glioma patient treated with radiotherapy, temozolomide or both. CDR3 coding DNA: TGTGCCATCAGTGAGGCAGCTAACTATGGCTACACCTTC. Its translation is CAISEAANYGYTF.